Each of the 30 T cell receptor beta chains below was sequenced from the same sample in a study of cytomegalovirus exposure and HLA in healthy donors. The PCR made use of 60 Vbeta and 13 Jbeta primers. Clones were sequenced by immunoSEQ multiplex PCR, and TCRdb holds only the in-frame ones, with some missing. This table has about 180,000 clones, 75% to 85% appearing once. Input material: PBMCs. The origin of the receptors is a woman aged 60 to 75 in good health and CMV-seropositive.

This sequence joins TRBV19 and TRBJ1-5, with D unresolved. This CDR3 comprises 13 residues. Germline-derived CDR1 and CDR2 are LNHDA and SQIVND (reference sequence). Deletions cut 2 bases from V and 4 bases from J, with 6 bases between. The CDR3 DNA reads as TGTGCCAGTAGTATATCGGGGAATCAGCCCCAGCATTTT. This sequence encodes CASSISGNQPQHF.

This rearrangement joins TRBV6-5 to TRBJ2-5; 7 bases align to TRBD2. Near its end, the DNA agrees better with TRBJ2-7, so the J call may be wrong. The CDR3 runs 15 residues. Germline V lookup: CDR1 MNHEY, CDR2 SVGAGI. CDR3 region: CASRGTSAGAPEQYF. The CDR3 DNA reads TGTGCCAGCAGGGGCACTTCGGCGGGAGCCCCCGAGCAGTACTTC.

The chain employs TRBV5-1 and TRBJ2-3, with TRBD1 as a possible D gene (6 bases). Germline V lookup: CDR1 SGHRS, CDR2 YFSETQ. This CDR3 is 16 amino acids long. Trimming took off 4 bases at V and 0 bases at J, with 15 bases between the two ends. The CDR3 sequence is CASSPLLGGSTDTQYF. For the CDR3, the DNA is TGCGCCAGCAGCCCGTTACTAGGGGGTAGCACAGATACGCAGTATTTT.

CDR3 protein: CASSQDPYSNQPQHF. The CDR3 DNA follows: TGTGCCAGCAGCCAAGATCCGTATAGCAATCAGCCCCAGCATTTT. The chain employs TRBV4-2 and TRBJ1-5; D ambiguous. Germline values: CDR1 LGHNA, CDR2 YNFKEQ. Deletions cut 0 bases from V and 0 bases from J, with 6 bases between. This CDR3 is built from 15 residues.

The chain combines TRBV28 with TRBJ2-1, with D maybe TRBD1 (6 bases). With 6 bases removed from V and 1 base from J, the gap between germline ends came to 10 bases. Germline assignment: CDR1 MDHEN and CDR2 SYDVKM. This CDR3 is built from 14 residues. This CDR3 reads CASSQGPSYNEQFF. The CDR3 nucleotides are TGTGCCAGCAGCCAGGGGCCTTCCTACAATGAGCAGTTCTTC.

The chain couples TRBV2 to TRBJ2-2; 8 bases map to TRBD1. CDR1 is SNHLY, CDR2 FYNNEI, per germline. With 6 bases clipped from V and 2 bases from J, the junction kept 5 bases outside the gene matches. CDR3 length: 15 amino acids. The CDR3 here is CASRSGQVNTGELFF. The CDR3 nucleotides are TGTGCCAGCAGATCGGGACAGGTCAACACCGGGGAGCTGTTTTTT.

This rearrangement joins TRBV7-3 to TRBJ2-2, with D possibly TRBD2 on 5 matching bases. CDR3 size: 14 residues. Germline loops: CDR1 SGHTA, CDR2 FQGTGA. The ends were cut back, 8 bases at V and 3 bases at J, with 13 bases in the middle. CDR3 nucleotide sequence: TGTGCCAGCGGGTTGCGGACTGACACCGGGGAGCTGTTTTTT. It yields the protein CASGLRTDTGELFF.

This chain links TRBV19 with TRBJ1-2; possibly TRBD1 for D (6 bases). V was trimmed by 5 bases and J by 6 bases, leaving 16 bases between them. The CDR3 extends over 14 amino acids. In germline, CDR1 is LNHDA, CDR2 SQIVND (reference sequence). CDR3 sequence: CASSATTGKNGYTF. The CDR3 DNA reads TGTGCCAGTAGTGCCACTACAGGGAAAAATGGCTACACCTTC.

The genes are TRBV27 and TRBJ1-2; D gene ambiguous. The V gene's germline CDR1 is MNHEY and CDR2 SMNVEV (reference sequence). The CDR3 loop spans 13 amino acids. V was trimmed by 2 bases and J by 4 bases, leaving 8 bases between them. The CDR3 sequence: CASSLTGIYGYTF. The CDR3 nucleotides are TGTGCCAGCAGTTTAACCGGGATCTATGGCTACACCTTC.

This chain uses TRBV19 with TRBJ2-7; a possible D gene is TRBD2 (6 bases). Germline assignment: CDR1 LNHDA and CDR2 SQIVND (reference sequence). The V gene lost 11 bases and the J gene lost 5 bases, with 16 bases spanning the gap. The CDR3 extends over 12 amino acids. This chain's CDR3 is CAVSGLSHEQYF. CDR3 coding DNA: TGTGCCGTTTCGGGACTGTCGCACGAGCAGTACTTC.

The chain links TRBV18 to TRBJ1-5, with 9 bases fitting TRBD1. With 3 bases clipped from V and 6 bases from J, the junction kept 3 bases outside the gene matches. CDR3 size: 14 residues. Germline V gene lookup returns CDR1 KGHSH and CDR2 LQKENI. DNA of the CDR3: TGTGCCAGCTCACCGGGACAGGGCGGTCAGCCCCAGCATTTT. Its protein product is CASSPGQGGQPQHF.

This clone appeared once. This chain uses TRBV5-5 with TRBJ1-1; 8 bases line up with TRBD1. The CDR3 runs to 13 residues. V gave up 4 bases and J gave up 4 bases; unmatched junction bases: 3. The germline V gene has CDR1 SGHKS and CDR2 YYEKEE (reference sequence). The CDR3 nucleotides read TGTGCCAGCAGCCGACAGGGGACCACTGAAGCTTTCTTT. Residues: CASSRQGTTEAFF.

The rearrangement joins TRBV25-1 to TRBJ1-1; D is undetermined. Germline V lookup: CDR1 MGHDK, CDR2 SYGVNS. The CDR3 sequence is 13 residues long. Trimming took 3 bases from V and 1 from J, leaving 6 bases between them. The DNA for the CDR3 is TGTGCCAGCAGTGACACGGGGAACACTGAAGCTTTCTTT. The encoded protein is CASSDTGNTEAFF.

CDR3 in DNA: TGTGCCAGCAGCAGGCCTAGCGGGAATAATGAGCAGTTCTTC. Residues: CASSRPSGNNEQFF. The rearrangement links TRBV5-6 to TRBJ2-1; 9 bases are a match to TRBD2. Germline V gene data show CDR1 as SGHDT and CDR2 as YYEEEE. V shed 4 bases, J shed 7 bases, and the junction held 6 bases outside the gene matches. The CDR3 contains 14 residues.

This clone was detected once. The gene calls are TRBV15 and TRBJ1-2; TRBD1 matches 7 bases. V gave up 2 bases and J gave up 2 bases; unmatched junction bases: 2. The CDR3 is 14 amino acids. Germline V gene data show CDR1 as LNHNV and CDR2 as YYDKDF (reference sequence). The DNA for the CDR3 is TGTGCCACCAGCAGACCGGGACAGAACTATGGCTACACCTTC. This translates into CATSRPGQNYGYTF.

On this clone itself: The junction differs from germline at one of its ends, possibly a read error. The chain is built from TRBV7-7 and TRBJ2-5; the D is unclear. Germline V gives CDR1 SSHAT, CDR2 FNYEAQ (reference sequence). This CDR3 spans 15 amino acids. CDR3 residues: CASSLGLADQETQYF. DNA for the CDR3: TGTGCTAGCAGCTTAGGGCTGGCGGACCAAGAGACCCAGTACTTC.

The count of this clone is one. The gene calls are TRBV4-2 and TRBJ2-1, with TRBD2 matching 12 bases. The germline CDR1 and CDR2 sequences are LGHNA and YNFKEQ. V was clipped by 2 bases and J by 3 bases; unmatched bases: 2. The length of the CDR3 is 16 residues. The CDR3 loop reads CASSQRTSGNYNEQFF. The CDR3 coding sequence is TGTGCCAGCAGCCAACGGACTAGCGGGAACTACAATGAGCAGTTCTTC.

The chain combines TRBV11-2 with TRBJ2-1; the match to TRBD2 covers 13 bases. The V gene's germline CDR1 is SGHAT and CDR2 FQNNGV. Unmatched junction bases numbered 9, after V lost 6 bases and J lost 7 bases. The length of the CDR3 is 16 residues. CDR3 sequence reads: CASSQQTSGGQNEQFF. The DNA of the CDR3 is TGTGCCAGCAGTCAACAGACTAGCGGGGGGCAGAATGAGCAGTTCTTC. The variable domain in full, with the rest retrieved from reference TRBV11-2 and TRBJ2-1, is EAGVAQSPRYKIIEKRQSVAFWCNPISGHATLYWYQQILGQGPKLLIQFQNNGVVDDSQLPKDRFSAERLKGVDSTLKIQPAKLEDSAVYLCASSQQTSGGQNEQFFGPGTRLTVL.

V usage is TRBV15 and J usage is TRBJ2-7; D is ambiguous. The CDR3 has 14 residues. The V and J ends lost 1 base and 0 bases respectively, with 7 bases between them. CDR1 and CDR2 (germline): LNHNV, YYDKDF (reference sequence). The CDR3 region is CATSRGYSSYEQYF. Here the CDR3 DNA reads TGTGCCACCAGCAGAGGGTACAGCTCCTACGAGCAGTACTTC.

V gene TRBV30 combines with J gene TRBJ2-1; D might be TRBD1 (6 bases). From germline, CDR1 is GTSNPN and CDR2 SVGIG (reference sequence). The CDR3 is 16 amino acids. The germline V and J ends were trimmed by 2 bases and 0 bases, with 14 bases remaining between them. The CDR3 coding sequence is TGTGCCTGGAGTTCCCAGGGGATTAGCTCCTACAATGAGCAGTTCTTC. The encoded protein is CAWSSQGISSYNEQFF.

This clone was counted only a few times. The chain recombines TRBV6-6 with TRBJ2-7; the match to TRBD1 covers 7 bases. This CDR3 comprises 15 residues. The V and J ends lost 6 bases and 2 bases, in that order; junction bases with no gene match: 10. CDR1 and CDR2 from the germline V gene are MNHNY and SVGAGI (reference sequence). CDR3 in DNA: TGTGCCAGCAGCCCCGGCCGGGACAGACCCTACGAGCAGTACTTC. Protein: CASSPGRDRPYEQYF.

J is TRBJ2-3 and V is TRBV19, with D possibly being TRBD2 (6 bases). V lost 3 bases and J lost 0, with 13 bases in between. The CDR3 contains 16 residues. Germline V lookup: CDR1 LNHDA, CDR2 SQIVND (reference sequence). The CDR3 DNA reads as TGTGCCAGTAGTATCACGGCAGGGACTAGCACAGATACGCAGTATTTT. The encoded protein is CASSITAGTSTDTQYF.

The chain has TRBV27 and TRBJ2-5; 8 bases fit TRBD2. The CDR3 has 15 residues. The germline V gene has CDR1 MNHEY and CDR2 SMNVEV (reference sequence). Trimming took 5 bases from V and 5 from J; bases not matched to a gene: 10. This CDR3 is CASSRRLAIEETQYF. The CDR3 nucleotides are TGTGCCAGCAGTCGCCGACTAGCGATCGAGGAGACCCAGTACTTC.

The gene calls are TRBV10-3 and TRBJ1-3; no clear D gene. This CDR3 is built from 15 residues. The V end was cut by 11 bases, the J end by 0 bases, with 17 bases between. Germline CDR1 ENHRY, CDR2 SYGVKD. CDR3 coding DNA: TGTGCCTCAATGCCGGGTCTACACTCTGGAAACACCATATATTTT. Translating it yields CASMPGLHSGNTIYF.

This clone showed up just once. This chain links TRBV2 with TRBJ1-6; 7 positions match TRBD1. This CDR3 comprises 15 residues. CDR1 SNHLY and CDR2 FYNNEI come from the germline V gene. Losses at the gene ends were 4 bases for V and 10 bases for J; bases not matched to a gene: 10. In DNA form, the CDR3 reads TGTGCCAGCAGTGTGGAGGGGGCGCTTAAGTCACCCCTCCACTTT. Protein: CASSVEGALKSPLHF.

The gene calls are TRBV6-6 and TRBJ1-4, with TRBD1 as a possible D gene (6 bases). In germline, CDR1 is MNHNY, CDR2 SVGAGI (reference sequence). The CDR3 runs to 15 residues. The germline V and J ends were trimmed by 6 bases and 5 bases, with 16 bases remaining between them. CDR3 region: CASRPGGQTNEKLFF. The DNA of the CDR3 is TGTGCCAGCAGGCCCGGAGGACAGACAAATGAAAAACTGTTTTTT.

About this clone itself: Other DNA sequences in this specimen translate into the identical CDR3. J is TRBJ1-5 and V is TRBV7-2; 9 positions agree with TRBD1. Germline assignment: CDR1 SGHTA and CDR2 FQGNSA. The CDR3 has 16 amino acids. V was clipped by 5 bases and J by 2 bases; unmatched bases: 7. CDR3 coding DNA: TGTGCCAGCAGCCTTCAACAGGGGGCAGGCAATCAGCCCCAGCATTTT. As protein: CASSLQQGAGNQPQHF.

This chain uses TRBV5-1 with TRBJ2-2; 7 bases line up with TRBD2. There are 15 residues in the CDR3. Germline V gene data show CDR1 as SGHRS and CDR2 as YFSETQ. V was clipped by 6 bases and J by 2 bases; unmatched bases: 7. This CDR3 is CASIPGGGNTGELFF. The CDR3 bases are TGCGCCAGCATCCCCGGCGGGGGAAACACCGGGGAGCTGTTTTTT.

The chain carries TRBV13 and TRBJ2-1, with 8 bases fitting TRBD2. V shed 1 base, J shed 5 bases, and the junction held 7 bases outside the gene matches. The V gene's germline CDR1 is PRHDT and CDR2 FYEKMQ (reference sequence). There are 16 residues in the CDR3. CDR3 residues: CASSLVLAGFDNEQFF. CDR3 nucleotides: TGTGCCAGCAGCTTAGTATTAGCGGGGTTCGACAATGAGCAGTTCTTC.

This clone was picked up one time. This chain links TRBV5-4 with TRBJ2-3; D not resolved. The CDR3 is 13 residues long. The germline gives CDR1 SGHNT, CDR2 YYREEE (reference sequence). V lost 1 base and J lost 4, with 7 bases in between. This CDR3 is CASSLHSSDTQYF. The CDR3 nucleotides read TGTGCCAGCAGCTTGCATAGTTCAGATACGCAGTATTTT.